A selection of T cell receptor beta chains follows, all from one sample in a study of blood T cell repertoires in COVID-19. Sequencing used immunoSEQ multiplex PCR; TCRdb keeps in-frame clones, though not all of them. This sample carries approximately 440,000 clones, around 90% of them seen once, and the ten largest clones take 0.7%. Input material: PBMCs or T cells enriched from blood (not recorded which). The receptors come from a woman between 18 and 30 years old who had recovered from COVID-19. CDR3s include the opening cysteine and the closing phenylalanine or tryptophan. Each record gives: V gene, clone size, D gene, J gene, CDR3 DNA, CDR3 protein. The D gene is left open where the match is weak. A clone size is listed for some rows: how often the clone was seen (once, few, many), or a class if it is expanded.

v_gene: TRBV4-1; abundance: -; d_gene: TRBD1; j_gene: TRBJ1-3; CDR3nt: TGCGCCAGCAGCCTAACGGCCGACAGGGTGAGAAACACCATATATTTT; CDR3aa: CASSLTADRVRNTIYF
v_gene: TRBV15; abundance: -; d_gene: -; j_gene: TRBJ2-3; CDR3nt: TGTGCCACCAGCAGAGGATTCGGGGGGCCGTCGCAAACAGATACGCAGTATTTT; CDR3aa: CATSRGFGGPSQTDTQYF
v_gene: TRBV18; abundance: few; d_gene: TRBD1; j_gene: TRBJ1-4; CDR3nt: TGTGCCAGCTCACCGCTACAGGGGGCCGTTGGCGAAAAACTGTTTTTT; CDR3aa: CASSPLQGAVGEKLFF
v_gene: TRBV4-1; abundance: -; d_gene: TRBD1; j_gene: TRBJ1-1; CDR3nt: TGCGCCAGCAGCCAGAGGGGGCTAGGCACTGAAGCTTTCTTT; CDR3aa: CASSQRGLGTEAFF
v_gene: TRBV6-5; abundance: once; d_gene: -; j_gene: TRBJ2-5; CDR3nt: TGTGCCAGCAGTTACTTGGCAGGGGAGTCCAAGACCCAGTACTTC; CDR3aa: CASSYLAGESKTQYF
v_gene: TRBV4-1; abundance: -; d_gene: TRBD2; j_gene: TRBJ2-2; CDR3nt: TGCGCCAGCAGCCCCCCCGGGGAGGGCACCGGGGAGCTGTTTTTT; CDR3aa: CASSPPGEGTGELFF
v_gene: TRBV15; abundance: -; d_gene: TRBD1; j_gene: TRBJ1-1; CDR3nt: TGTGCCACCAGCAGAGTACAGGGGGCGAACACTGAAGCTTTCTTT; CDR3aa: CATSRVQGANTEAFF
v_gene: TRBV28; abundance: few; d_gene: -; j_gene: TRBJ1-5; CDR3nt: TGTGCCTCTACGATCGTTTATAGCAATCAGCCCCAGCATTTT; CDR3aa: CASTIVYSNQPQHF
v_gene: TRBV5-1; abundance: -; d_gene: TRBD1; j_gene: TRBJ2-1; CDR3nt: TGCGCCAGCAGCTCCCGGGACAGGGGGTGGCATGAGCAGTTCTTC; CDR3aa: CASSSRDRGWHEQFF
v_gene: TRBV5-5; abundance: -; d_gene: -; j_gene: TRBJ2-2; CDR3nt: TGTGCCAGCAGCTCCCCCCCCGCCGGGGAGCTGTTTTTT; CDR3aa: CASSSPPAGELFF
v_gene: TRBV30; abundance: -; d_gene: TRBD1; j_gene: TRBJ1-4; CDR3nt: TGTGCCTGGAGTGTAAAAAGGAACAGGGGGCGTGAGGATGAAAAACTGTTTTTT; CDR3aa: CAWSVKRNRGREDEKLFF
v_gene: TRBV2; abundance: -; d_gene: -; j_gene: TRBJ1-6; CDR3nt: TGTGCCAGCAGTGAAGGTGCCCCCCGGAGTTCACCCCTCCACTTT; CDR3aa: CASSEGAPRSSPLHF
v_gene: TRBV6-5; abundance: few; d_gene: -; j_gene: TRBJ1-1; CDR3nt: TGTGCCAGCAGCTACGGGATGACAGGATATGAAGCTTTCTTT; CDR3aa: CASSYGMTGYEAFF
v_gene: TRBV7-6; abundance: -; d_gene: TRBD1; j_gene: TRBJ1-2; CDR3nt: TGTGCCAGCAGCTTAACGGACAGGGGAAGTGGTGGCTACACCTTC; CDR3aa: CASSLTDRGSGGYTF
v_gene: TRBV18; abundance: once; d_gene: -; j_gene: TRBJ1-4; CDR3nt: TGTGCCAGCTCACCTGGGACAAGTGAAAAACTGTTTTTT; CDR3aa: CASSPGTSEKLFF
v_gene: TRBV5-1; abundance: -; d_gene: TRBD2; j_gene: TRBJ2-7; CDR3nt: TGCGCCAGCAGTGAGCCGGGACTAGCGGGGGATTCCTACGAGCAGTACTTC; CDR3aa: CASSEPGLAGDSYEQYF
v_gene: TRBV6-5; abundance: -; d_gene: -; j_gene: TRBJ2-3; CDR3nt: TGTGCCAGCAGTCGCAGTCTCCGCACAGATACGCAGTATTTT; CDR3aa: CASSRSLRTDTQYF
v_gene: TRBV3-1/TRBV3-2; abundance: -; d_gene: -; j_gene: TRBJ2-1; CDR3nt: TGTGCCAGCAGCCAAGGGATGGGCGAGCAGTTCTTC; CDR3aa: CASSQGMGEQFF
v_gene: TRBV11-2; abundance: -; d_gene: -; j_gene: TRBJ1-1; CDR3nt: TGTGCCAGCAGCCCCGAGCGGGCAGGGTCCACTGAAGCTTTCTTT; CDR3aa: CASSPERAGSTEAFF
v_gene: TRBV2; abundance: once; d_gene: -; j_gene: TRBJ2-1; CDR3nt: TGTGCCAGCAGCCGTACAGGGAGCTCCTACAATGAGCAGTTCTTC; CDR3aa: CASSRTGSSYNEQFF
v_gene: TRBV5-6; abundance: -; d_gene: -; j_gene: TRBJ2-7; CDR3nt: TGTGCCAGCAGCTTGCACGGGGGGCCCGAGCAGTACTTC; CDR3aa: CASSLHGGPEQYF
v_gene: TRBV2; abundance: -; d_gene: TRBD1; j_gene: TRBJ2-1; CDR3nt: TGTGCCAGCAGTATGACAGGGTCTGGTGAGCAGTTCTTC; CDR3aa: CASSMTGSGEQFF
v_gene: TRBV5-1; abundance: -; d_gene: -; j_gene: TRBJ2-5; CDR3nt: TGCGCCAGCAGCTTGGCCGGAGGTACTCAAGAGACCCAGTACTTC; CDR3aa: CASSLAGGTQETQYF
v_gene: TRBV30; abundance: -; d_gene: -; j_gene: TRBJ1-4; CDR3nt: TGTGCCTGGATGGGTCCGAACGGTCGGAATGGAGAACTGTTTTTT; CDR3aa: CAWMGPNGRNGELFF
v_gene: TRBV6-5; abundance: -; d_gene: -; j_gene: TRBJ1-1; CDR3nt: TGTGCCAGCACCAACCGACAGTCCCCGAACACTGAAGCTTTCTTT; CDR3aa: CASTNRQSPNTEAFF